This TCR beta chain was identified during a study of T-cell memory formation after mild COVID-19. Across the study: Largely, the TCR clusters proved donor specific.

Study-wide points: There were some responding clones in pre-infection memory, which suggested that cross-reactive memory had joined. Proof of SARS-CoV-2 specificity was absent for the second-wave clones that crested on day 37.

V was trimmed by 3 bases and J by 1 base, leaving 6 bases between them. The CDR3 is made up of 14 amino acids. This clonotype came up many times. The antigen is unknown. MiXCR, run by TCRdb on the 5' RACE reads, gives a single entry per CDR3 protein. The table records 57,000 or so distinct CDR3 sequences, about a tenth of them present only once. The clonotype originates from a young man who had mild COVID-19 (a few samples of this study predate the infection). Cell type and time point are not known. The chain joins TRBV12-3 or TRBV12-4 to TRBJ2-2; the D is unclear. Material for sequencing was PBMCs or a T cell subset sorted from them (not recorded which). The CDR3 is CASSFSLNTGELFF. The DNA of the CDR3 is TGTGCCAGCAGTTTTTCGTTGAACACCGGGGAGCTGTTTTTT.